The 19 T cell receptor beta chains in this list originate from one sample, sequenced in a study of cytomegalovirus exposure and HLA in healthy donors. Measured with immunoSEQ multiplex PCR; TCRdb has only the in-frame clones, and not every one. The sample records fewer than 350,000 clones, approximately 87% being singletons. Sample: PBMCs. All receptors derive from a woman aged 18 to 35 in good health and CMV-seronegative.

V usage is TRBV5-5 and J usage is TRBJ2-6; D unclear. The CDR3 has 17 amino acids. Germline CDR1 reads SGHKS; CDR2 reads YYEKEE (reference sequence). V shed 3 bases and J shed 0 bases, with 13 bases lying between them. DNA for the CDR3: TGTGCCAGCAGCTGGCCCCTTAATCTCTCTGGGGCCAACGTCCTGACTTTC. Its protein is CASSWPLNLSGANVLTF.

This rearrangement joins TRBV5-6 to TRBJ1-1, with a possible D match to TRBD1 (5 bases). The germline V gene encodes CDR1 SGHDT and CDR2 YYEEEE. The V end lost 3 bases, the J end lost 2 bases, and 11 bases lay between the germline ends. The CDR3 spans 14 residues. The CDR3 region is CASSSRGANTEAFF. CDR3 sequence (DNA): TGTGCCAGCAGCTCTCGTGGGGCTAACACTGAAGCTTTCTTT. The entire variable domain, with the rest obtained from reference TRBV5-6 and TRBJ1-1, is as follows: DAGVTQSPTHLIKTRGQQVTLRCSPKSGHDTVSWYQQALGQGPQFIFQYYEEEERQRGNFPDRFSGHQFPNYSSELNVNALLLGDSALYLCASSSRGANTEAFFGQGTRLTVV.

This sequence joins TRBV27 and TRBJ1-4; 8 bases map to TRBD1. The V and J ends lost 7 bases and 8 bases, in that order; junction bases with no gene match: 9. The germline gives CDR1 MNHEY, CDR2 SMNVEV (reference sequence). The CDR3 has 14 residues. CDR3 region: CASKRQGFREKLFF. The CDR3 nucleotides are TGTGCCAGCAAAAGACAGGGGTTTCGGGAAAAACTGTTTTTT.

The rearrangement links TRBV18 to TRBJ2-7, with 10 nucleotides matching TRBD2. CDR1 and CDR2 (germline): KGHSH, LQKENI. The junction had 15 bases not matched to a gene; V was cut back by 2 bases and J by 2 bases. The CDR3 is 19 residues long. The CDR3, as DNA: TGTGCCAGCTCACCATTGGGGGCTTCTAGCGGGAGTATCACCTACGAGCAGTACTTC. Protein product: CASSPLGASSGSITYEQYF. Combining the CDR3 with reference TRBV18 and TRBJ2-7 gives the whole variable domain NAGVMQNPRHLVRRRGQEARLRCSPMKGHSHVYWYRQLPEEGLKFMVYLQKENIIDESGMPKERFSAEFPKEGPSILRIQQVVRGDSAAYFCASSPLGASSGSITYEQYFGPGTRLTVT.

V usage is TRBV6-5 and J usage is TRBJ1-1; tentatively, D is TRBD1 (5 bases). V was trimmed by 5 bases and J by 3 bases, leaving 13 bases between them. The CDR3 sequence is 14 residues long. In germline, CDR1 is MNHEY, CDR2 SVGAGI. CDR3 sequence (DNA): TGTGCCAGCAGTCCTAATTGGGGGGACACTGAAGCTTTCTTT. Residues: CASSPNWGDTEAFF.

The chain recombines TRBV5-1 with TRBJ2-7; TRBD2 matches 11 bases. This CDR3 has 14 residues. The germline V gene encodes CDR1 SGHRS and CDR2 YFSETQ. V lost 6 bases to trimming and J lost 2 bases; unmatched junction nucleotides: 4. CDR3 amino acids: CASTQTSGAYEQYF. Here the CDR3 DNA reads TGCGCCAGCACGCAGACTAGCGGGGCCTACGAGCAGTACTTC.

This chain links TRBV10-3 with TRBJ1-6; maybe TRBD1 (5 bases). The CDR3 has 15 amino acids. Deletions cut 3 bases from V and 6 bases from J, with 12 bases between. Germline CDR1 ENHRY, CDR2 SYGVKD. The CDR3 here is CAISEYQGGNSPLHF. Here the CDR3 DNA reads TGTGCCATCAGTGAATATCAGGGCGGTAATTCACCCCTCCACTTT.

The chain uses TRBV6-1 and TRBJ1-5; D not certain. This CDR3 spans 17 amino acids. Germline V gene lookup returns CDR1 MNHNS and CDR2 SASEGT. Trimming pared 2 bases from V and 0 bases from J, leaving 14 bases between. The CDR3 reads CASSENPTAVSNQPQHF. DNA of the CDR3: TGTGCCAGCAGTGAAAATCCTACGGCGGTTAGCAATCAGCCCCAGCATTTT.

A few counts support this clone. The rearrangement links TRBV5-4 to TRBJ1-2, with D tentatively TRBD1 (6 bases). Germline loops: CDR1 SGHNT, CDR2 YYREEE (reference sequence). Trimming removed 7 bases from V and 5 bases from J, with 15 bases in between. CDR3 length: 13 residues. In DNA, the CDR3 is TGTGCCAGCTCCCCCTGGGGGCTGTATGGCTACACCTTC. Amino acid sequence: CASSPWGLYGYTF.

Points on this clone: The sample contains more than one DNA sequence encoding this CDR3. The rearrangement uses TRBV7-2 and TRBJ1-5; the D is unclear. Trimming cost V 4 bases and J 3 bases, with 7 bases left between them. Germline CDR1 SGHTA, CDR2 FQGNSA. The CDR3 totals 13 residues. The CDR3 spells CASSSGVNQPQHF. CDR3 nucleotide sequence: TGTGCCAGCAGCTCGGGAGTCAATCAGCCCCAGCATTTT.

This sequence joins TRBV6-5 and TRBJ2-3, with 10 bases that match TRBD2. The V and J ends lost 2 bases and 3 bases, in that order; junction bases with no gene match: 5. The CDR3 has 16 amino acids. CDR1 is MNHEY, CDR2 SVGAGI, per germline. DNA of the CDR3: TGTGCCAGCAGTTACCGCCTTAGCGGGAGGACAGATACGCAGTATTTT. Its translation is CASSYRLSGRTDTQYF.

J is TRBJ1-1 and V is TRBV11-3, with D perhaps TRBD1 (5 bases). Germline V lookup: CDR1 SGHNT, CDR2 YENEEA. The CDR3 covers 13 residues. V lost 2 bases to trimming and J lost 5 bases, with 9 bases between them. CDR3 DNA sequence: TGTGCCAGCAGCTTATCGGGGGGGACTGAAGCTTTCTTT. Translated, it gives CASSLSGGTEAFF. Full variable domain (outside the CDR3, taken from reference TRBV11-3 and TRBJ1-1): EAGVVQSPRYKIIEKKQPVAFWCNPISGHNTLYWYLQNLGQGPELLIRYENEEAVDDSQLPKDRFSAERLKGVDSTLKIQPAELGDSAVYLCASSLSGGTEAFFGQGTRLTVV.

The chain is built from TRBV7-2 and TRBJ2-7; 7 nucleotides agree with TRBD2. The length of the CDR3 is 13 residues. Per germline, CDR1 SGHTA and CDR2 FQGNSA. With V trimmed by 4 bases and J by 4 bases, 4 bases remained unmatched. This chain's CDR3 is CASSSSGAYEQYF. The CDR3 region has the DNA TGTGCCAGCAGCTCGAGCGGGGCTTACGAGCAGTACTTC.

This rearrangement joins TRBV5-4 to TRBJ1-2; no clear D gene. V lost 2 bases, J lost 3 bases, and 8 bases lay in between. This CDR3 contains 13 residues. CDR1 and CDR2 from the germline V gene are SGHNT and YYREEE (reference sequence). In DNA, the CDR3 is TGTGCCAGCAGCTTATACGGGTACTATGGCTACACCTTC. Its protein is CASSLYGYYGYTF. The complete variable domain, with remaining parts taken from reference TRBV5-4 and TRBJ1-2, reads ETGVTQSPTHLIKTRGQQVTLRCSSQSGHNTVSWYQQALGQGPQFIFQYYREEENGRGNFPPRFSGLQFPNYSSELNVNALELDDSALYLCASSLYGYYGYTFGSGTRLTVV.

The V and J genes are TRBV30 and TRBJ1-5, with a weak D call TRBD1 (5 bases). The CDR3 extends over 13 amino acids. V dropped 3 bases and J dropped 2 bases, with 8 bases sitting between them. Per the germline V gene, CDR1 is GTSNPN and CDR2 is SVGIG (reference sequence). As DNA, the CDR3 is TGTGCCTGGAGGGGAGGGGGCAATCAGCCCCAGCATTTT. Translation gives CAWRGGGNQPQHF.

This sequence joins TRBV30 and TRBJ1-2; D gene uncertain. The CDR3 is made up of 14 amino acids. Trimming stripped 0 bases from V and 2 bases from J, with 10 bases between. The V gene's germline CDR1 is GTSNPN and CDR2 SVGIG (reference sequence). As DNA, the CDR3 is TGTGCCTGGAGTGTAAAGGAGATCAACTATGGCTACACCTTC. This codes for CAWSVKEINYGYTF.

V gene TRBV9 combines with J gene TRBJ1-2; 7 nucleotides align to TRBD1. This CDR3 comprises 15 residues. V trimming: 3 bases; J trimming: 1 base; junction bases outside the gene matches: 6. Germline lookup yields CDR1 SGDLS and CDR2 YYNGEE. CDR3 protein: CASSGPDRVNYGYTF. CDR3 DNA: TGTGCCAGCAGCGGACCAGACAGGGTTAACTATGGCTACACCTTC.

J is TRBJ1-1 and V is TRBV25-1; TRBD1 might be the D (6 bases). This CDR3 spans 14 amino acids. V was cut by 6 bases and J by 1 base, with 12 bases left in between. Per germline, CDR1 MGHDK and CDR2 SYGVNS. The CDR3 is CASSPTGKNTEAFF. In DNA, the CDR3 is TGTGCCAGCAGCCCGACAGGCAAGAACACTGAAGCTTTCTTT. Using reference TRBV25-1 and TRBJ1-1 for the parts outside the CDR3, the full variable domain is EADIYQTPRYLVIGTGKKITLECSQTMGHDKMYWYQQDPGMELHLIHYSYGVNSTEKGDLSSESTVSRIRTEHFPLTLESARPSHTSQYLCASSPTGKNTEAFFGQGTRLTVV.

The chain is built from TRBV9 and TRBJ2-3, with TRBD2 matching over 8 bases. From germline, CDR1 is SGDLS and CDR2 YYNGEE. The CDR3 runs to 16 residues. The V and J ends lost 0 bases and 0 bases, in that order; junction bases with no gene match: 3. The CDR3, as DNA: TGTGCCAGCAGCGTAGCGGCGGGAGGAAGCACAGATACGCAGTATTTT. It is translated as CASSVAAGGSTDTQYF. Drawing the rest from reference TRBV9 and TRBJ2-3, the complete variable domain is DSGVTQTPKHLITATGQRVTLRCSPRSGDLSVYWYQQSLDQGLQFLIQYYNGEERAKGNILERFSAQQFPDLHSELNLSSLELGDSALYFCASSVAAGGSTDTQYFGPGTRLTVL.